The table lists the clone carrying this T cell receptor beta chain with a few counts. Its matching antigen is unknown. PCR involved 60 Vbeta and 13 Jbeta primers. Profiled with immunoSEQ multiplex PCR; TCRdb holds only in-frame clones, not every one. The sample lists about 150,000 clones, 60% to 75% occurring once. The record originates from a study of cytomegalovirus exposure and HLA in healthy donors. Points from the study as a whole: There were several of the most significant clusters that appeared linked to common viral pathogens in a later analysis. Earlier findings revealed that most TCR beta V segments proved productive either about 87% or about 30% of the time.

The CDR3 contains 15 residues. The germline V gene encodes CDR1 SGHRS and CDR2 YFSETQ. Trimming at V came to 1 base and at J to 5 bases, leaving 5 bases not matched to a gene. Healthy bone marrow donors made up the donor group. The chain has TRBV5-1 and TRBJ2-5, with 10 bases that match TRBD1. The sample taken for sequencing was PBMCs. This clonotype was sampled from a human donor in good health. CDR3 in DNA: TGCGCCAGCAGCTTGCAGACAGGGGGCAGGGAGACCCAGTACTTC. Translation: CASSLQTGGRETQYF.